The clone carrying this T cell receptor beta chain was found a few times. The library was built from about 400 ng RNA with molecular barcoded adaptors for alpha/delta and beta/gamma chains. TCRdb analysed the reads with MiXCR anew, one entry per CDR3 protein. Here the sample spans 130,000 or so distinct CDR3 sequences, under 15% being singletons. This CDR3 has 11 residues. Germline CDR1 and CDR2: GTSNPN and SVGIG (reference sequence). Trimming cost V 1 base and J 3 bases, with 2 bases left between them. The sample belongs to a study of read filtering for tumor transcriptome and immune sequencing. The material sequenced was a population of CD138-negative cells sorted from bone marrow. The receptor was isolated from a donor aged 40 or older with multiple myeloma. This chain joins TRBV30 and TRBJ2-3; unclear D gene. CDR3 amino acids: CAWSETDTQYF. In DNA form, the CDR3 reads TGTGCCTGGAGTGAAACAGATACGCAGTATTTT.